A single sample gave rise to the 26 T cell receptor beta chains below, sequenced in a study of cytomegalovirus exposure and HLA in healthy donors. The PCR ran on 60 Vbeta and 13 Jbeta primers. Generated by immunoSEQ multiplex PCR, the TCRdb table keeps only in-frame clones and is missing some. The sample yields around 140,000 clones, around 80% seen once. Source material: PBMCs. Receptors originate from a woman under 40 in good health and CMV-seronegative.

This rearrangement joins TRBV14 to TRBJ2-5; TRBD2 agrees at 8 bases. The V gene's germline CDR1 is SGHDN and CDR2 FVKESK. V trimming: 1 base; J trimming: 1 base; junction bases outside the gene matches: 8. The CDR3 is made up of 17 amino acids. CDR3 DNA: TGTGCCAGCAGCCAAGTTGACCCTAGCGGGCTCCAAGAGACCCAGTACTTC. This codes for CASSQVDPSGLQETQYF.

This clone was seen a few times. V gene TRBV6-1 combines with J gene TRBJ2-1; D is unclear. The CDR3 totals 13 residues. Germline values: CDR1 MNHNS, CDR2 SASEGT. V dropped 4 bases and J dropped 7 bases, with 11 bases sitting between them. The CDR3 region is CASSAIPRNEQFF. The DNA for the CDR3 is TGTGCCAGCAGTGCCATCCCCAGGAATGAGCAGTTCTTC.

The chain couples TRBV2 to TRBJ1-1, with D perhaps TRBD1 (5 bases). The CDR3 sequence is 14 residues long. Germline V gene data show CDR1 as SNHLY and CDR2 as FYNNEI. With 4 bases removed from V and 6 bases from J, the gap between germline ends came to 15 bases. CDR3 loop: CASSVRTQGSEAFF. For the CDR3, the DNA is TGTGCCAGCAGTGTAAGAACTCAGGGTTCTGAAGCTTTCTTT.

The chain recombines TRBV27 with TRBJ2-7, with TRBD1 matching 7 bases. The germline V gene encodes CDR1 MNHEY and CDR2 SMNVEV (reference sequence). V trimming: 2 bases; J trimming: 0 bases; junction bases outside the gene matches: 7. CDR3 size: 16 residues. DNA of the CDR3: TGTGCCAGCAGTTTAGGGGTCAGGGGGAACTCCTACGAGCAGTACTTC. Translation gives CASSLGVRGNSYEQYF.

V usage is TRBV14 and J usage is TRBJ2-3; the D gene is possibly TRBD1 (5 bases). Between the trimmed V and J ends, which lost 2 bases and 6 bases, there was a span of 21 bases. The CDR3 covers 17 residues. Germline V gene lookup returns CDR1 SGHDN and CDR2 FVKESK. In DNA form, the CDR3 reads TGTGCCAGCAGCCAATATTTGGACACCCTGTCTCGGGATACGCAGTATTTT. It codes for CASSQYLDTLSRDTQYF.

The V and J genes are TRBV4-3 and TRBJ1-6; no clear D. Germline V gene sequence: CDR1 LGHNA, CDR2 YSLEER. The V gene lost 0 bases and the J gene lost 0 bases, with 9 bases spanning the gap. CDR3 size: 17 residues. CDR3 in DNA: TGCGCCAGCAGCCAAGAAAGCACGAGCTCCTATAATTCACCCCTCCACTTT. It encodes CASSQESTSSYNSPLHF.

This rearrangement joins TRBV19 to TRBJ2-7; TRBD1 is a possible D gene (6 bases). Looked up from germline, CDR1 is LNHDA and CDR2 is SQIVND (reference sequence). V shed 7 bases and J shed 2 bases, with 12 bases lying between them. The CDR3 consists of 13 residues. The CDR3 protein is CASTKTGTYEQYF. In DNA form, the CDR3 reads TGTGCCAGTACTAAGACAGGAACCTACGAGCAGTACTTC.

J is TRBJ1-1 and V is TRBV10-3; a possible D gene is TRBD1 (6 bases). Germline CDR1 ENHRY, CDR2 SYGVKD. This CDR3 contains 15 residues. V was pared by 3 bases and J by 1 base, with 12 bases between. CDR3 sequence: CAISDSDRRNTEAFF. CDR3 bases: TGTGCCATCAGTGATTCCGACAGGAGGAACACTGAAGCTTTCTTT.

This clone occurred a few times. This chain connects TRBV4-3 to TRBJ2-3; TRBD1 agrees at 10 bases. V shed 1 base, J shed 6 bases, and the junction held 7 bases outside the gene matches. The V gene's germline CDR1 is LGHNA and CDR2 YSLEER. The length of the CDR3 is 16 residues. This CDR3 is CASSQVWTGGADTQYF. The CDR3 DNA follows: TGCGCCAGCAGCCAAGTCTGGACAGGGGGTGCGGATACGCAGTATTTT.

This clone was picked up one time. The chain is built from TRBV5-8 and TRBJ2-1, with no clear D. CDR1 SGHTS and CDR2 YDEGEE come from the germline V gene. V lost 1 base and J lost 0, with 8 bases in between. This CDR3 region has 15 residues. CDR3 nucleotides: TGTGCCAGCAGCTTGTTCGTGAGCTCCTACAATGAGCAGTTCTTC. Its protein is CASSLFVSSYNEQFF.

This clone appeared once. The rearrangement joins TRBV11-2 to TRBJ2-1, with 7 bases lining up with TRBD1. V was clipped by 5 bases and J by 7 bases; unmatched bases: 2. Germline V gene data show CDR1 as SGHAT and CDR2 as FQNNGV. This CDR3 contains 12 residues. The CDR3 DNA follows: TGTGCCAGCAGCAAGACAGGGAATGAGCAGTTCTTC. This encodes CASSKTGNEQFF.

This chain uses TRBV9 with TRBJ2-7; the D gene is possibly TRBD1 (5 bases). The germline gives CDR1 SGDLS, CDR2 YYNGEE. The CDR3 sequence is 15 residues long. Trimming pared 4 bases from V and 4 bases from J, leaving 18 bases between. The CDR3 is CASSPNWQGGYEQYF. CDR3 DNA: TGTGCCAGCAGCCCCAATTGGCAGGGTGGATACGAGCAGTACTTC.

The genes are TRBV19 and TRBJ2-7; the D gene is possibly TRBD1 (6 bases). The CDR3 extends over 15 amino acids. Trimming left V 7 bases short and J 3 bases short, with 19 bases between. Per germline, CDR1 LNHDA and CDR2 SQIVND (reference sequence). CDR3 residues: CASTVSPGHLYEQYF. CDR3 DNA: TGTGCCAGTACCGTTTCACCGGGACATCTCTACGAGCAGTACTTC. The full variable domain, with the rest looked up from reference TRBV19 and TRBJ2-7, is DGGITQSPKYLFRKEGQNVTLSCEQNLNHDAMYWYRQDPGQGLRLIYYSQIVNDFQKGDIAEGYSVSREKKESFPLTVTSAQKNPTAFYLCASTVSPGHLYEQYFGPGTRLTVT.

V is TRBV29-1 and J is TRBJ2-3; 7 nucleotides match TRBD2. This CDR3 comprises 16 residues. Trimming removed 5 bases from V and 4 bases from J; junction bases left unmatched: 15. CDR1 SQVTM and CDR2 ANQGSEA come from the germline V gene. In DNA form, the CDR3 reads TGCAGCGTTAACCTATTGGCGGGAGCGAATCCAGATACGCAGTATTTT. Protein sequence: CSVNLLAGANPDTQYF.

The rearrangement uses TRBV5-4 and TRBJ2-3, with 8 bases lining up with TRBD2. With V trimmed by 0 bases and J by 2 bases, 11 bases remained unmatched. This CDR3 comprises 18 residues. Per germline, CDR1 SGHNT and CDR2 YYREEE (reference sequence). DNA of the CDR3: TGTGCCAGCAGCTTGGATCCGCGGGGGGCCTCCAACACAGATACGCAGTATTTT. It translates to CASSLDPRGASNTDTQYF.

In nucleotides, the CDR3 is TGTGCCAGCAGTTACTCTCCGGGGGAGCAGTACTTC. Translated, it gives CASSYSPGEQYF. This chain joins TRBV6-5 and TRBJ2-7; possibly TRBD2 for D (5 bases). CDR3 length: 12 amino acids. The germline V and J ends were trimmed by 0 bases and 7 bases, with 7 bases remaining between them. Germline V gene data show CDR1 as MNHEY and CDR2 as SVGAGI.

The chain employs TRBV6-1 and TRBJ2-7, with 8 bases identical to TRBD1. Germline V lookup: CDR1 MNHNS, CDR2 SASEGT. V lost 4 bases to trimming and J lost 2 bases; unmatched junction nucleotides: 4. CDR3 length equals 14 residues. The CDR3 here is CASSGRDRPYEQYF. CDR3 bases: TGTGCCAGCAGTGGCCGGGACAGGCCCTACGAGCAGTACTTC.

The J gene is TRBJ2-1, the V gene TRBV4-1; 10 bases line up with TRBD2. Germline lookup yields CDR1 MGHRA and CDR2 YSYEKL. V lost 4 bases, J lost 1 base, and 1 base stayed unmatched. The CDR3 is made up of 15 amino acids. DNA for the CDR3: TGCGCCAGCAGCCGGGGACTAGCGTCCTACAATGAGCAGTTCTTC. Encoded protein: CASSRGLASYNEQFF.

The V call is TRBV6-5, the J call TRBJ2-2; D is possibly TRBD2 (5 bases). The ends were cut back, 4 bases at V and 6 bases at J, with 12 bases in the middle. The germline gives CDR1 MNHEY, CDR2 SVGAGI. The CDR3 length is 14 residues. The CDR3 here is CASSSFLLAGELFF. The CDR3 DNA reads TGTGCCAGCAGTTCTTTCCTACTAGCCGGGGAGCTGTTTTTT.

This clone has just a few counts. The CDR3 protein is CASSTSMRGTALRPLHF. In DNA, the CDR3 is TGCGCCAGCAGCACGAGTATGAGAGGGACAGCCCTCAGACCCCTCCACTTT. The chain employs TRBV4-1 and TRBJ1-6, with 7 nucleotides matching TRBD1. The germline V gene encodes CDR1 MGHRA and CDR2 YSYEKL. V was pared by 5 bases and J by 12 bases, with 19 bases of the junction left unmatched. This CDR3 is 17 amino acids long.

The chain recombines TRBV7-3 with TRBJ1-1, with D possibly being TRBD1 (5 bases). V lost 5 bases, J lost 1 base, and 8 bases lay in between. This CDR3 region has 13 residues. Germline V gene sequence: CDR1 SGHTA, CDR2 FQGTGA. DNA for the CDR3: TGTGCCAGCAGCCCCGGACAGAACACTGAAGCTTTCTTT. Amino acid sequence: CASSPGQNTEAFF.

Concerning this clone: Relative to the germline gene, one junction end is altered; a read error may explain this. This chain uses TRBV4-1 with TRBJ2-2, with TRBD2 matching over 11 bases. Germline CDR1 is MGHRA and CDR2 is YSYEKL. The CDR3 has 17 residues. The CDR3 nucleotides are TGCGCCAGCAGCCAAGATATTAGGACTAGCGGGCACCGGGGAGCTGTTTTT. Protein sequence: CASSQDIRTSGHRGAVF.

The V and J genes are TRBV10-3 and TRBJ2-3; 8 positions match TRBD2. Germline V CDR1 and CDR2: ENHRY, SYGVKD. This CDR3 is 15 amino acids long. The V segment lost 7 bases and the J segment 2 bases; nucleotides outside the gene matches: 8. CDR3 nucleotide sequence: TGTGCCATCACCTCGGGGGGGGGAGTCACAGATACGCAGTATTTT. It codes for CAITSGGGVTDTQYF.

This clone was seen a handful of times. The CDR3 is CASSSTGRSGEAFF. The CDR3 DNA is TGTGCCAGCAGCTCGACAGGGAGGAGCGGTGAAGCTTTCTTT. The gene calls are TRBV7-9 and TRBJ1-1; TRBD1 matches at 7 bases. Germline assignment: CDR1 SEHNR and CDR2 FQNEAQ (reference sequence). This CDR3 contains 14 residues. Trimming removed 4 bases from V and 7 bases from J; junction bases left unmatched: 9. The entire variable domain, with the rest obtained from reference TRBV7-9 and TRBJ1-1, is as follows: DTGVSQNPRHKITKRGQNVTFRCDPISEHNRLYWYRQTLGQGPEFLTYFQNEAQLEKSRLLSDRFSAERPKGSFSTLEIQRTEQGDSAMYLCASSSTGRSGEAFFGQGTRLTVV.

V is TRBV7-2 and J is TRBJ1-1, with D unresolved. Germline V CDR1 and CDR2: SGHTA, FQGNSA. The ends were cut back, 5 bases at V and 7 bases at J, with 17 bases in the middle. The length of the CDR3 is 14 residues. The CDR3 nucleotides are TGTGCCAGCAGCACCTCCTGGAGGGCAGATGAAGCTTTCTTT. Amino acid sequence: CASSTSWRADEAFF. Full variable domain (remainder filled in from reference TRBV7-2 and TRBJ1-1): GAGVSQSPSNKVTEKGKDVELRCDPISGHTALYWYRQSLGQGLEFLIYFQGNSAPDKSGLPSDRFSAERTGGSVSTLTIQRTQQEDSAVYLCASSTSWRADEAFFGQGTRLTVV.

This chain connects TRBV4-1 to TRBJ2-3; TRBD2 aligns across 7 bases. This CDR3 is 15 amino acids long. The J segment lost 2 bases and the V segment lost 1 base, leaving 3 bases of the junction unmatched. Germline V gives CDR1 MGHRA, CDR2 YSYEKL. The DNA of the CDR3 is TGCGCCAGCAGCCAAGGGGCGGGGGACACAGATACGCAGTATTTT. Its translation: CASSQGAGDTDTQYF.